Listed below are T cell receptor beta chains from one sample, sequenced in a study of shared clonotypes between healthy human individuals. Produced via immunoSEQ multiplex PCR; TCRdb's table is partial and in-frame only. The sample holds 800,000 or so clones, 90% to 97% seen once. Sequenced input: naive CD8+ T cells sorted from blood. These receptors were taken from a man aged 25 to 40 in good health. Both conserved end residues are part of each CDR3. The D gene is left open where the match is weak. Size is stated for part of the rows, as once, few or many counts, or as a class when the clone is expanded.

V gene,clone size,D gene,J gene,CDR3 DNA,CDR3 protein
TRBV4-3,NA,NA,TRBJ1-2,TGCGCCAGCAGCCAAGATGGGTCAGAGGCCTTTGGCTACACCTTC,CASSQDGSEAFGYTF
TRBV28,NA,TRBD1,TRBJ2-1,TGTGCCAGCAGTTCTCCGGACAGGGGGCCTTTTAGTGAGCAGTTCTTC,CASSSPDRGPFSEQFF
TRBV29-1,NA,TRBD1,TRBJ1-4,TGCAGCGTTGATCAGGGGGCGGGTGCCCTGTTTTTT,CSVDQGAGALFF
TRBV13,NA,TRBD1,TRBJ1-1,TGTGCCAGCAGCAGTACCGGGACAGGGAACACTGAAGCTTTCTTT,CASSSTGTGNTEAFF
TRBV27,NA,NA,TRBJ2-1,TGTGCCAGCAGTTTATCGGGACGATTAGTTTTCCATGAGCAGTTCTTC,CASSLSGRLVFHEQFF
TRBV30,NA,NA,TRBJ2-1,TGTGCCTGGAGTAACGGAGACTCGACAACGTACAATGAGCAGTTCTTC,CAWSNGDSTTYNEQFF
TRBV2,NA,TRBD2,TRBJ2-3,TGTGCCAGCAGTGTGGCTAGCGGTAAGACAGATACGCAGTATTTT,CASSVASGKTDTQYF
TRBV9,NA,NA,TRBJ1-4,TGTGCCAGCAGCGTAGCCTCGGATGGGGCAAAACTGTTTTTT,CASSVASDGAKLFF
TRBV9,NA,TRBD2,TRBJ2-1,TGTGCCAGCAGCGCCTATAGCGGGATCTTTAATGAGCAGTTCTTC,CASSAYSGIFNEQFF
TRBV7-6,NA,NA,TRBJ2-7,TGTGCCAGCAGCCCTAGCTCCTACGAGCAGTACTTC,CASSPSSYEQYF
TRBV7-9,NA,NA,TRBJ1-4,TGTGCCAGCAGCTTAGAAGGGGGGACTAATGAAAAACTGTTTTTT,CASSLEGGTNEKLFF
TRBV11-2,NA,TRBD1,TRBJ2-7,TGTGCCAGCAGCTGGATTACAGGGGGCAAGGGCGAGCAGTACTTC,CASSWITGGKGEQYF
TRBV27,NA,NA,TRBJ2-7,TGTGCCAGCAGTTTATCGACAGATTACGAGCAGTACTTC,CASSLSTDYEQYF
TRBV29-1,NA,TRBD1,TRBJ2-7,TGCAGCGTTAGGACAGGGAGGTCCTACGAGCAGTACTTC,CSVRTGRSYEQYF
TRBV30,NA,NA,TRBJ2-7,TGTGCCTGCCCCAAAGCCGGGACGGTGTCATACGAGCAGTACTTC,CACPKAGTVSYEQYF
TRBV27,NA,TRBD2,TRBJ2-7,TGTGCCAGCAGTTTATTATTAGCGGGAGGGACCATCTACGAGCAGTACTTC,CASSLLLAGGTIYEQYF
TRBV28,NA,NA,TRBJ2-5,TGTGCCAGCACCACAACCCGAGAACGAGAGACCCAGTACTTC,CASTTTRERETQYF
TRBV6-5,NA,NA,TRBJ2-7,TGTGCCAGCAGTTACGCAGGGAGTATACAAGAGCAGTACTTC,CASSYAGSIQEQYF
TRBV5-1,once,NA,TRBJ2-1,TGCGCCAGCAGCCCCTTCGGGGGCAATGAGCAGTTCTTC,CASSPFGGNEQFF
TRBV15,NA,NA,TRBJ2-7,TGTGCCACCAGCAGCCGGGACGGCCAGAACTACGAGCAGTACTTC,CATSSRDGQNYEQYF
TRBV7-7,NA,TRBD1,TRBJ2-5,TGTGCTAGCAGCTTAGGACAGGGCGTCCAAGAGACCCAGTACTTC,CASSLGQGVQETQYF
TRBV15,once,NA,TRBJ2-1,TGTGCCACCAGCGCCCTGGGACACTCATACAATGAGCAGTTCTTC,CATSALGHSYNEQFF
TRBV7-9,NA,NA,TRBJ2-7,TGTGCCAGCAGCCCACTCCCCGCCTACGAGCAGTACTTC,CASSPLPAYEQYF
TRBV10-1,NA,NA,TRBJ2-3,TGCGCCAGCAGTGGACCAGAGACCACAGATACGCAGTATTTT,CASSGPETTDTQYF
TRBV9,NA,TRBD2,TRBJ2-1,TGTGCCAGCAGCGTAGATGGCGGGAGCTCCTACAATGAGCAGTTCTTC,CASSVDGGSSYNEQFF
TRBV11-2,NA,NA,TRBJ2-2,TGTGCCAGCAGCCCCATTCCGGCCAGGTCCGTCAGCGGGGAGCTGTTTTTT,CASSPIPARSVSGELFF
TRBV10-2,NA,TRBD1,TRBJ2-7,TGCGCCAGCAGTGAGGGGACAGGGGACGGGTACGAGCAGTACTTC,CASSEGTGDGYEQYF
TRBV20-1,NA,NA,TRBJ2-3,TGCAGTGACCGGGCAGATACGCAGTATTTT,CSDRADTQYF
TRBV27,once,TRBD1,TRBJ2-7,TGTGCCAGCAGTCACAGGGGTCCCTACGAGCAGTACTTC,CASSHRGPYEQYF
TRBV11-1,NA,TRBD2,TRBJ2-7,TGTGCCAGCAGCGGATCGAGGACTAGCGGGAAGAGCTCCTACGAGCAGTACTTC,CASSGSRTSGKSSYEQYF
TRBV27,NA,TRBD2,TRBJ2-1,TGTGCCAGCTGGCTAGCGGGAGTTGAAAATGAGCAGTTCTTC,CASWLAGVENEQFF
TRBV15,NA,TRBD1,TRBJ2-7,TGTGCCACCAGCATTGACAGGGCGGAAAACGAGCAGTACTTC,CATSIDRAENEQYF
TRBV11-2,NA,TRBD1,TRBJ1-4,TGTGCCAGCAGCTTAGTAGGGACAGCTGAAAAACTGTTTTTT,CASSLVGTAEKLFF
TRBV6-6,NA,TRBD2,TRBJ2-7,TGTGCCAGCACCTCCTTCTCCGCGGGAGAATCCTACGAGCAGTACTTC,CASTSFSAGESYEQYF
TRBV11-2,NA,NA,TRBJ1-1,TGTGCCAGCAGCTTAGTAATGAACACTGAAGCTTTCTTT,CASSLVMNTEAFF
TRBV6-5,NA,NA,TRBJ1-5,TGTGCCAGCAGTCAGGGGAATCAGCCCCAGCATTTT,CASSQGNQPQHF
TRBV27,NA,TRBD2,TRBJ2-2,TGTGCCAGCAGTTTCCTACCTAGCGGGGTAGGAGAGAACACCGGGGAGCTGTTTTTT,CASSFLPSGVGENTGELFF
TRBV7-2,NA,NA,TRBJ1-5,TGTGCCAGCAAGGATGGGACCCATAGCAATCAGCCCCAGCATTTT,CASKDGTHSNQPQHF
TRBV29-1,NA,TRBD2,TRBJ2-1,TGCAGCGTTGAGGGCGGGAGTTACAATGAGCAGTTCTTC,CSVEGGSYNEQFF
TRBV18,NA,NA,TRBJ1-4,TGTGCCAGCTCACCCCGAGGTGGGGAAAAACTGTTTTTT,CASSPRGGEKLFF
TRBV28,NA,NA,TRBJ2-5,TGTGCCAGCAGTCCCCACACCATGACGACTGGTTTAGAGACCCAGTACTTC,CASSPHTMTTGLETQYF
TRBV6-5,NA,NA,TRBJ2-1,TGTGCCAGCAGTTACCGATGGAGTGAGCAGTTCTTC,CASSYRWSEQFF
TRBV5-1,once,TRBD2,TRBJ2-3,TGCGCCAGCAGCTCACCCCTAGCGGGCCTCACAGATACGCAGTATTTT,CASSSPLAGLTDTQYF